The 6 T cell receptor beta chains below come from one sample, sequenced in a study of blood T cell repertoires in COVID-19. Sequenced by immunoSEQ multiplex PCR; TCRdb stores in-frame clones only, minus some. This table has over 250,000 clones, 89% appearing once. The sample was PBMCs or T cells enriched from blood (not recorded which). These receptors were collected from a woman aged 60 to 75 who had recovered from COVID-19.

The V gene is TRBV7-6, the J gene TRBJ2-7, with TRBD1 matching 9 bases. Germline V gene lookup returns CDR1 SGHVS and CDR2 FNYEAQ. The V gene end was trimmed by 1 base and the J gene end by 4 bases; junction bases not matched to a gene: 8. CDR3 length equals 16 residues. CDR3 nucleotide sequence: TGTGCCAGCAGCTTAGGATCCATGACAGGGGGGTACGAGCAGTACTTC. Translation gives CASSLGSMTGGYEQYF.

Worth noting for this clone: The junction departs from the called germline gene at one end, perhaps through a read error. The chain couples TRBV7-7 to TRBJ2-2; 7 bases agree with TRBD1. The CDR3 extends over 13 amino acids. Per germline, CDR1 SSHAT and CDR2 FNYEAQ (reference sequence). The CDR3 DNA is TGTGCTAGCAGCCCAGGGGGCACCGGGGAGCTGTTTTTT. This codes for CASSPGGTGELFF.

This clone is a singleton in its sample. The CDR3, as DNA: TGTGCCAGCAGCGTAGTGGCAGGGGGGAATGGAGATTCACCCCTCCACTTT. This gives the protein CASSVVAGGNGDSPLHF. The V gene is TRBV9, the J gene TRBJ1-6, with 7 nucleotides matching TRBD1. Germline CDR1 reads SGDLS; CDR2 reads YYNGEE. The CDR3 length is 17 residues. With V trimmed by 0 bases and J by 8 bases, 11 bases remained unmatched.

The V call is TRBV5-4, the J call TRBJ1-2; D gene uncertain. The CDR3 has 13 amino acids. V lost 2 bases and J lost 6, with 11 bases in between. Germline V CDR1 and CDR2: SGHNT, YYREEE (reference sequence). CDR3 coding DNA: TGTGCCAGCAGCTTAGCCGGGGTGGATGGCTACACCTTC. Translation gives CASSLAGVDGYTF.

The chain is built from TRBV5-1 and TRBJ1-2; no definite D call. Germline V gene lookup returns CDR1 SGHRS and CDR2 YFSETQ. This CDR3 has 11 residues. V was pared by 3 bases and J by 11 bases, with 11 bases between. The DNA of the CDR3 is TGCGCCAGCAGCTCCGAGGAGGCGTACACCTTC. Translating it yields CASSSEEAYTF.

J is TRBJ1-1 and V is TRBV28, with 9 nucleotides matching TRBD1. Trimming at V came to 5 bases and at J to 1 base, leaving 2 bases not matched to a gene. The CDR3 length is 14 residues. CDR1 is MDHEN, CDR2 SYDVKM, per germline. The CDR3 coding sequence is TGTGCCAGCAGTATACAGGGGGCGAACACTGAAGCTTTCTTT. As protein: CASSIQGANTEAFF.